A single sample is the source of the 16 T cell receptor beta chains below, sequenced in a study of identical twins. TCRdb reanalysed the 5' RACE reads using MiXCR and keeps one entry per CDR3 protein. The table lists 450,000 to 600,000 distinct CDR3 sequences, around 22% of them singletons. In addition, the sample was reused for a study of yellow fever vaccine responses in identical twins.

Sample: CD4+ T cells sorted from blood. The receptors stem from a woman under 30 in good health.

The chain carries TRBV4-1 and TRBJ2-3, with 8 positions matching TRBD2. The CDR3 covers 18 residues. The germline V gene has CDR1 MGHRA and CDR2 YSYEKL. The V gene end was trimmed by 2 bases and the J gene end by 5 bases; junction bases not matched to a gene: 15. The CDR3 nucleotides read TGCGCCAGCAGCCAACTACCCGGGACTAGTTATTTTATAGATACGCAGTATTTT. This gives the protein CASSQLPGTSYFIDTQYF.

The CDR3 DNA reads as TGTGCCAGCAGTGAATTGGGCCCTCTCTACGAGCAGTACTTC. Protein sequence: CASSELGPLYEQYF. The chain joins TRBV2 to TRBJ2-7; the D is unclear. The CDR3 totals 14 residues. Trimming left V 2 bases short and J 3 bases short, with 11 bases between. The germline V gene encodes CDR1 SNHLY and CDR2 FYNNEI. Full variable domain (missing parts from reference TRBV2 and TRBJ2-7): EPEVTQTPSHQVTQMGQEVILRCVPISNHLYFYWYRQILGQKVEFLVSFYNNEISEKSEIFDDQFSVERPDGSNFTLKIRSTKLEDSAMYFCASSELGPLYEQYFGPGTRLTVT.

This clonotype turned up a few times. The chain employs TRBV2 and TRBJ2-3, with 7 nucleotides matching TRBD1. The CDR3 is 15 residues long. V gave up 7 bases and J gave up 1 base; unmatched junction bases: 8. Looked up from germline, CDR1 is SNHLY and CDR2 is FYNNEI. CDR3 DNA sequence: TGTGCCAGCATTAGGGGACAGAGGGGCACAGATACGCAGTATTTT. It yields the protein CASIRGQRGTDTQYF.

The CDR3 nucleotides are TGCAGTGCTACCCCTAGCGGGCCCACCCTTGGGTATGAGCAGTTCTTC. It encodes CSATPSGPTLGYEQFF. V usage is TRBV20-1 and J usage is TRBJ2-1; 8 nucleotides align to TRBD2. J lost 8 bases, V lost 4 bases, and 16 bases had no gene match. The CDR3 consists of 16 residues. The germline V gene encodes CDR1 DFQATT and CDR2 SNEGSKA (reference sequence).

V usage is TRBV28 and J usage is TRBJ2-3; TRBD2 agrees at 13 bases. Germline V lookup: CDR1 MDHEN, CDR2 SYDVKM. V lost 5 bases, J lost 3 bases, and 8 bases stayed unmatched. This CDR3 has 17 amino acids. The CDR3 loop is CASSPHRTSGRTDTQYF. CDR3 coding DNA: TGTGCCAGCAGTCCCCATCGGACTAGCGGGAGAACAGATACGCAGTATTTT.

The chain combines TRBV20-1 with TRBJ2-5; D is uncertain. Trimming stripped 3 bases from V and 4 bases from J, with 21 bases between. This CDR3 is built from 16 residues. The germline V gene encodes CDR1 DFQATT and CDR2 SNEGSKA (reference sequence). The CDR3: CSASPAQSLYRETQYF. CDR3 DNA sequence: TGCAGTGCTAGTCCCGCCCAGAGCCTCTACCGAGAGACCCAGTACTTC.

The chain joins TRBV18 to TRBJ2-3, with 7 nucleotides matching TRBD1. V trimming: 1 base; J trimming: 3 bases; junction bases outside the gene matches: 4. The germline gives CDR1 KGHSH, CDR2 LQKENI. This CDR3 contains 15 residues. CDR3 bases: TGTGCCAGCTCACCACGACAGGGTGGAACAGATACGCAGTATTTT. Translating gives CASSPRQGGTDTQYF.

The V gene is TRBV29-1, the J gene TRBJ2-1, with D uncertain. The germline V gene has CDR1 SQVTM and CDR2 ANQGSEA. The V and J ends lost 4 bases and 1 base respectively, with 8 bases between them. CDR3 length equals 13 residues. CDR3 amino acids: CSVGAVSYNEQFF. The CDR3 DNA sequence: TGCAGCGTTGGGGCGGTATCCTACAATGAGCAGTTCTTC.

The gene calls are TRBV28 and TRBJ2-7; D is tentatively TRBD1 or TRBD2 (5 bases each). This CDR3 has 15 residues. The germline V gene has CDR1 MDHEN and CDR2 SYDVKM. Trimming pared 0 bases from V and 5 bases from J, leaving 14 bases between. The CDR3 DNA reads TGTGCCAGCAGTTTATGGGGGGACCTTCCCGACGAGCAGTACTTC. Protein product: CASSLWGDLPDEQYF. Complete variable domain (other parts from reference TRBV28 and TRBJ2-7): DVKVTQSSRYLVKRTGEKVFLECVQDMDHENMFWYRQDPGLGLRLIYFSYDVKMKEKGDIPEGYSVSREKKERFSLILESASTNQTSMYLCASSLWGDLPDEQYFGPGTRLTVT.

The chain combines TRBV7-9 with TRBJ2-3; 8 bases map to TRBD2. CDR1 SEHNR and CDR2 FQNEAQ come from the germline V gene (reference sequence). This CDR3 has 16 amino acids. Losses at the gene ends were 5 bases for V and 2 bases for J; bases not matched to a gene: 9. The CDR3 here is CASSPWSGGNTDTQYF. The CDR3 DNA follows: TGTGCCAGCAGCCCCTGGAGCGGGGGAAACACAGATACGCAGTATTTT.

There are many counts of this clonotype. V is TRBV5-6 and J is TRBJ2-2; D gene uncertain. The CDR3 spans 18 residues. Looked up from germline, CDR1 is SGHDT and CDR2 is YYEEEE. Between the trimmed V and J ends, which lost 6 bases and 0 bases, there was a span of 21 bases. The CDR3 here is CASTQYKGGTTNTGELFF. CDR3 bases: TGTGCCAGCACCCAGTATAAGGGCGGCACGACGAACACCGGGGAGCTGTTTTTT.

This rearrangement joins TRBV6-5 to TRBJ2-3; 9 positions agree with TRBD2. CDR3 length: 15 residues. Germline CDR1 MNHEY, CDR2 SVGAGI. Trimming took 4 bases from V and 6 from J; bases not matched to a gene: 8. The CDR3: CASSSGGGAPDTQYF. In DNA, the CDR3 is TGTGCCAGCAGTTCGGGCGGGGGGGCCCCCGATACGCAGTATTTT.

Worth noting for this clonotype: A much larger clonotype is one base distant, so this may be a read error. V is TRBV7-3 and J is TRBJ1-1; D possibly corresponds to TRBD1 (6 bases). Trimming shortened V by 3 bases and J by 4 bases, and 9 bases separated the two germline ends. The germline gives CDR1 SGHTA, CDR2 FQGTGA. The CDR3 is 13 residues long. CDR3 region: CASSFSGVTEAFF. The CDR3 DNA sequence: TGTGCCAGCAGCTTCTCAGGGGTCACTGAAGCTTTCTTT.

This clonotype has just a few counts. The chain couples TRBV25-1 to TRBJ2-4; no reliable D call. Trimming stripped 4 bases from V and 4 bases from J, with 17 bases between. The germline V gene has CDR1 MGHDK and CDR2 SYGVNS. The CDR3 has 16 amino acids. CDR3 in amino acids: CASSASGRGSKNIQYF. The CDR3, as DNA: TGTGCCAGCAGTGCCTCGGGCCGAGGCTCAAAAAACATTCAGTACTTC.

This clonotype was counted only a few times. The chain employs TRBV20-1 and TRBJ2-5, with 10 bases identical to TRBD1. The germline V gene has CDR1 DFQATT and CDR2 SNEGSKA (reference sequence). The CDR3 is 14 amino acids. The junction had 6 bases not matched to a gene; V was cut back by 3 bases and J by 5 bases. CDR3 residues: CSARDRGLGETQYF. The CDR3 DNA sequence: TGCAGTGCTAGGGACAGGGGGTTGGGGGAGACCCAGTACTTC.

The V call is TRBV9, the J call TRBJ2-3; D might be TRBD2 (6 bases). Per germline, CDR1 SGDLS and CDR2 YYNGEE. The CDR3 sequence is 16 residues long. V lost 0 bases to trimming and J lost 2 bases, with 13 bases between them. The CDR3 loop reads CASSVAPGLSTDTQYF. The DNA for the CDR3 is TGTGCCAGCAGCGTAGCTCCGGGACTTTCCACAGATACGCAGTATTTT.